This TCR beta chain was sequenced during a study of blood T cell repertoires in COVID-19. Clones were read by immunoSEQ multiplex PCR, and TCRdb kept only the in-frame ones, dropping some. Of some 400,000 clones listed, roughly 92% are singletons. Germline V gives CDR1 GTSNPN, CDR2 SVGIG (reference sequence). This CDR3 contains 14 residues. V lost 4 bases, J lost 6 bases, and 9 bases stayed unmatched. The chain couples TRBV30 to TRBJ2-7; 10 bases are shared with TRBD1. The sequencing sample was made of PBMCs or T cells enriched from blood (not recorded which). This clonotype was obtained from a woman in her forties who had been exposed to COVID-19. The CDR3 sequence: CAWMLKGQGSEQYF. CDR3 in DNA: TGTGCCTGGATGCTAAAGGGACAGGGGAGCGAGCAGTACTTC.